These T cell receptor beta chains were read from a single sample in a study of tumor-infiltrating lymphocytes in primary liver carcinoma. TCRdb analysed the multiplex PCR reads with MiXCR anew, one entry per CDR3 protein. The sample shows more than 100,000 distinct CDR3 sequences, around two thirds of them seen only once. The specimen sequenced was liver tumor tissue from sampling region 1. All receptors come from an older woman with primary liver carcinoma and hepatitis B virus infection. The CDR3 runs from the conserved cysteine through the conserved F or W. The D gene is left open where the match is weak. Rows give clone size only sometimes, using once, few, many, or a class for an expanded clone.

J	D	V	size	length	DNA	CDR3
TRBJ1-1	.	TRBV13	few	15	TGTGCCAGCAGCTCCCAGAGCAGTTGGGACACTGAAGCTTTCTTT	CASSSQSSWDTEAFF
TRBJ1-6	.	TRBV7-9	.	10	TGCCTCTCCTATAATTCACCCCTCCACTTT	CLSYNSPLHF
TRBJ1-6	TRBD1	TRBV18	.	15	TGTGCCAGCTCACACCGACAGGGGACTAATTCACCCCTCCACTTT	CASSHRQGTNSPLHF
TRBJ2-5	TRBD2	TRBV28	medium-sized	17	TGTGCCAGCAGTCCCCTGGGACTAGCGGGAGGTCGAGAGACCCAGTACTTC	CASSPLGLAGGRETQYF
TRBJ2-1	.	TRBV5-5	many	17	TGTGCCAGCAGCTCCCTACTACGATCGGGTTATATGTATGAGCAGTTCTTC	CASSSLLRSGYMYEQFF
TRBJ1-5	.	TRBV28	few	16	TGTGCTAGCAGAACCTACGTCGGGGGGGTTGGTCAGCCCCAGCATTTT	CASRTYVGGVGQPQHF
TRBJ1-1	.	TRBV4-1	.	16	TGCACCAGCAGCCAAGGCCCAGGGAGTGGGTACACTGAAGCTTCCTTT	CTSSQGPGSGYTEASF
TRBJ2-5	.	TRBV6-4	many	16	TGTGCCAGCCCCGGGCGAGCGACCGGAATCCAAGAGACCCAGTACTTC	CASPGRATGIQETQYF
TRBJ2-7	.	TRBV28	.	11	TGTGCCAGCAGTTTAAGTACTACGCAGTACTTC	CASSLSTTQYF
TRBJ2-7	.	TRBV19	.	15	TGTGCCAGTAGTGCGGGGACCGACGGGACCTACGAGCAGTACTTC	CASSAGTDGTYEQYF
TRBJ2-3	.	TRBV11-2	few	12	TGTGCCAGCGGCGCCCCTAGCGAGATGGAGTATTTT	CASGAPSEMEYF
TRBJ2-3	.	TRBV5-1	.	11	TGCACCAGCAGCATGGTAGATAAGCAGTATTTT	CTSSMVDKQYF
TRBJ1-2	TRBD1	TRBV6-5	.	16	TGTGCCCGCACCTCGAGAGGCAGGGGGCGGTACTATGGCTACACCTTC	CARTSRGRGRYYGYTF
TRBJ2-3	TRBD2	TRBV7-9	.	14	TGTGCCAGCAGCCCTAGCGGGAGTGCAGATACGCAGTATTTT	CASSPSGSADTQYF
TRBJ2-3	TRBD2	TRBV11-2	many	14	TGTGCCAGCGGCTTAGAGTCTAGCGGGAGGTCGCAGTATTTT	CASGLESSGRSQYF
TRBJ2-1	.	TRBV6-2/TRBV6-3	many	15	TGTGCCAGCAAACCCGGACGTTTCTCCTACAATGAGCAGTTCTTC	CASKPGRFSYNEQFF
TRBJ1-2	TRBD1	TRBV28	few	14	TGTGCCAGCAGTTTATATACAGGGGAACGCGGCTACACCTTC	CASSLYTGERGYTF
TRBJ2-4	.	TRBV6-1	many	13	TGTGCCAGCAGTTTGACAAGAGAAAACATTCAGTACTTC	CASSLTRENIQYF
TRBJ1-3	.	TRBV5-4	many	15	TGTGCCAGCAGCTTGGACGTTTACTCTGGAAACACCATATATTTT	CASSLDVYSGNTIYF
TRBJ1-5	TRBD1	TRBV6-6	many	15	TGTGCCAGCGAGGGACAGGGCACCCGCAATCAGCCCCAGCATTTT	CASEGQGTRNQPQHF
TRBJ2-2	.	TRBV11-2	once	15	TGCGCCAGCAGCTTGGGCCAGGGAAACACCAGGGAGCTGTTTTTT	CASSLGQGNTRELFF
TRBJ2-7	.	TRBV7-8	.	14	TGTGCCAGCAGCTTACTTCTGGCCTCCTACGAGCAGTACTTC	CASSLLLASYEQYF
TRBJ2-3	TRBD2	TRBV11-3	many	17	TGTGCCAGCAGCTTGGAATCGGGACTAGCGGGCACAGATACGCAGTATTTT	CASSLESGLAGTDTQYF
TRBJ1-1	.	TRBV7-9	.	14	TGTGCCAGCAGCTTAGTCGGCTCAAACACTGAAGCTTTCTTT	CASSLVGSNTEAFF
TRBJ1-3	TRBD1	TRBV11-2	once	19	TGTGCCAGCAGCTCACGCCCGGACAGGGGAGCGCACTCTGCAAACACTATATATTTT	CASSSRPDRGAHSANTIYF
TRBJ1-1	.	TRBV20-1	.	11	TGCAGTGCCCAGCGCGGCACTGAAGCTTTCTTT	CSAQRGTEAFF
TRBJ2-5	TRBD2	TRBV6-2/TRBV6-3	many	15	TGTGCCAGCAGCTACGTAGCGGGAGGGTCGCAGACCCAGTACTTC	CASSYVAGGSQTQYF
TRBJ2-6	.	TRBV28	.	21	TGTGCCAGCTCCCTTCGGTACCTTGGGCGTTGGGGGGAACCTGGGGCCAACGTCCTGACTTTC	CASSLRYLGRWGEPGANVLTF
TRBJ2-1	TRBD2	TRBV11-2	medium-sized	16	TGTGCCAGCAGCTGGAGACTAGCGGGAGGATGGGATGAGCAGTTCTTC	CASSWRLAGGWDEQFF
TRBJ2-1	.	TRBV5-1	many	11	TGCGCCAGCAGCTTCGTGGATGAGCAGTTCTTC	CASSFVDEQFF
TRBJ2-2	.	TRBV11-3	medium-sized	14	TGTGCCAGCAGCAGGGGAGAGGCGACCGGGGAGCTGTTTTTT	CASSRGEATGELFF
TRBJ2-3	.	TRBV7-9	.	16	TGTGCCAGCACTCCCAGACAAGACTCAAGCACAGATACGCAGTATTTT	CASTPRQDSSTDTQYF
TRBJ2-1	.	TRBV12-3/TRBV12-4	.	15	TGTGCCAGCAGTTTTTCGGTGGGAGACTCCGGTGAGCAATTCTTC	CASSFSVGDSGEQFF
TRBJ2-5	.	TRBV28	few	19	TGTGCCAGCACCACATTGGCCCCGCAGGGTGTGATTAGAGAAGAGACCCAGTACTTC	CASTTLAPQGVIREETQYF
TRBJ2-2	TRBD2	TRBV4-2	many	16	TGTGCCAGCAGCCAAGGACTAGCGGAGGGGAGCGGGGAGCTGTTTTTT	CASSQGLAEGSGELFF